This passage covers 24 T cell receptor beta chains from one sample sequenced in a study of cytomegalovirus exposure and HLA in healthy donors. PCR involved 60 Vbeta and 13 Jbeta primers. Data came from immunoSEQ multiplex PCR; TCRdb stores just in-frame clones and leaves some out. Counted here are 150,000 to 200,000 clones, approximately 80% occurring once; the ten biggest clones make up around 2.1%. The sequenced sample was PBMCs. These receptors were collected from a woman younger than 35 in good health and CMV-seropositive.

The chain combines TRBV28 with TRBJ1-2, with a weak D call TRBD1 (5 bases). Trimming removed 3 bases at V and 8 bases at J, with 16 bases between. Germline CDR1 is MDHEN and CDR2 is SYDVKM. The length of the CDR3 is 14 residues. This CDR3 is CASSFDSRAGGYTF. The CDR3 region has the DNA TGTGCCAGCAGTTTCGATAGCAGGGCAGGAGGCTACACCTTC.

This clone was seen a few times. This chain joins TRBV5-1 and TRBJ2-7; 7 bases fit TRBD1. The germline V gene has CDR1 SGHRS and CDR2 YFSETQ. V lost 3 bases to trimming and J lost 4 bases; unmatched junction nucleotides: 7. CDR3 length: 14 residues. The CDR3 reads CASSSTGTLYEQYF. Written as DNA, the CDR3 is TGCGCCAGCAGCTCGACAGGGACACTGTACGAGCAGTACTTC.

This clone has only a few counts. This chain uses TRBV11-2 with TRBJ1-1; D is unclear. The V gene's germline CDR1 is SGHAT and CDR2 FQNNGV. V lost 6 bases and J lost 1, with 3 bases in between. CDR3 length: 11 residues. CDR3 loop: CASSRNTEAFF. The CDR3 DNA reads TGTGCCAGCAGTAGGAACACTGAAGCTTTCTTT.

The V gene is TRBV15, the J gene TRBJ2-1, with unresolved D. This CDR3 is built from 12 residues. CDR1 and CDR2 (germline): LNHNV, YYDKDF (reference sequence). With 4 bases removed from V and 6 bases from J, the gap between germline ends came to 7 bases. CDR3 in DNA: TGTGCCACCAGCATACCGGGCAATGAGCAGTTCTTC. It is translated as CATSIPGNEQFF.

J is TRBJ2-2 and V is TRBV6-1, with D unresolved. Trimming removed 6 bases from V and 7 bases from J, with 15 bases in between. Germline V CDR1 and CDR2: MNHNS, SASEGT. The CDR3 sequence is 14 residues long. In DNA, the CDR3 is TGTGCCAGCAGCCCCACGCCTACCGACGGGGAGCTGTTTTTT. It codes for CASSPTPTDGELFF.

The sample holds one count of this clone. The J gene is TRBJ2-3, the V gene TRBV6-5; 10 positions match TRBD2. The CDR3 spans 15 residues. Germline V gives CDR1 MNHEY, CDR2 SVGAGI. Trimming removed 5 bases from V and 6 bases from J; junction bases left unmatched: 8. The CDR3, as DNA: TGTGCCAGCAGTCCCCTAGCGGGGGCCAGTGATACGCAGTATTTT. Its translation is CASSPLAGASDTQYF.

V and J are TRBV28 and TRBJ2-3; 10 positions agree with TRBD1. Losses at the gene ends were 5 bases for V and 4 bases for J; bases not matched to a gene: 9. The germline CDR1 and CDR2 sequences are MDHEN and SYDVKM. The CDR3 spans 16 residues. This chain's CDR3 is CASSVPGQGSADTQYF. The DNA of the CDR3 is TGTGCCAGCAGTGTCCCGGGACAGGGGTCAGCAGATACGCAGTATTTT.

The CDR3 is CSARGGRGETQYF. The CDR3 DNA reads TGCAGCGCCCGGGGAGGTCGAGGGGAGACCCAGTACTTC. The rearrangement uses TRBV29-1 and TRBJ2-5, with D perhaps matching TRBD2 (6 bases). Between the trimmed V and J ends, which lost 7 bases and 5 bases, there was a span of 17 bases. The germline V gene has CDR1 SQVTM and CDR2 ANQGSEA. The CDR3 is 13 amino acids.

J is TRBJ2-5 and V is TRBV18; 8 bases are a match to TRBD1. Germline V gene sequence: CDR1 KGHSH, CDR2 LQKENI. V shed 1 base, J shed 4 bases, and the junction held 5 bases outside the gene matches. The CDR3 sequence is 15 residues long. CDR3 loop: CASSPRAGGGETQYF. The CDR3 coding sequence is TGTGCCAGCTCACCACGGGCAGGGGGCGGAGAGACCCAGTACTTC.

As for this clone: At one end, the junction sequence differs from germline, possibly due to a read error. At the DNA level, this CDR3 is encoded by other sequences in the same sample as well. V and J are TRBV19 and TRBJ1-3; D remains ambiguous. Germline CDR1 is LNHDA and CDR2 is SQIVND (reference sequence). The CDR3 length is 15 residues. The CDR3: CASSIGRGSGNTIYF. The CDR3 DNA reads TGTGCCAGCAGTATCGGCCGAGGCTCTGGAAACACCATATATTTT.

This rearrangement joins TRBV18 to TRBJ2-2; D is perhaps TRBD1 (5 bases). The germline V gene encodes CDR1 KGHSH and CDR2 LQKENI. Trimming shortened V by 1 base and J by 7 bases, and 7 bases separated the two germline ends. This CDR3 has 13 amino acids. The CDR3 loop is CASSPQGNGELFF. The CDR3 DNA reads TGTGCCAGCTCACCACAGGGGAACGGGGAGCTGTTTTTT. Complete variable domain (other parts from reference TRBV18 and TRBJ2-2): NAGVMQNPRHLVRRRGQEARLRCSPMKGHSHVYWYRQLPEEGLKFMVYLQKENIIDESGMPKERFSAEFPKEGPSILRIQQVVRGDSAAYFCASSPQGNGELFFGEGSRLTVL.

The V and J genes are TRBV5-1 and TRBJ2-1, with 8 bases that match TRBD1. The CDR3 totals 13 residues. Trimming cost V 3 bases and J 8 bases; bases outside gene matches: 4. CDR1 is SGHRS and CDR2 is YFSETQ in the germline V gene. The CDR3 region is CASSYGQGYEQFF. The CDR3 DNA is TGCGCCAGCAGCTATGGACAGGGCTATGAGCAGTTCTTC.

J is TRBJ2-7 and V is TRBV27; no clear D. V was clipped by 8 bases and J by 2 bases, with 22 bases between them. The CDR3 sequence is 16 residues long. The germline CDR1 and CDR2 sequences are MNHEY and SMNVEV (reference sequence). Here the CDR3 reads CASYLGPIHRAYEQYF. Here the CDR3 DNA reads TGTGCCAGCTATCTGGGCCCCATCCACAGAGCCTACGAGCAGTACTTC.

The gene calls are TRBV29-1 and TRBJ2-3, with 10 bases aligning to TRBD2. Looked up from germline, CDR1 is SQVTM and CDR2 is ANQGSEA. The CDR3 loop spans 14 amino acids. Trimming at V came to 4 bases and at J to 3 bases, leaving 4 bases not matched to a gene. The CDR3 sequence: CSVAASGGTDTQYF. The CDR3 DNA reads TGCAGCGTTGCGGCTAGCGGGGGAACAGATACGCAGTATTTT.

The chain couples TRBV29-1 to TRBJ2-5; D unresolved. The tail of the sequence fits TRBJ2-7 better, so the J call may be wrong. Germline V lookup: CDR1 SQVTM, CDR2 ANQGSEA. The CDR3 has 14 residues. CDR3 DNA sequence: TGCAGCGTTGAAGATACGAGGAAATCCTACGAGCAGTACTTC. Protein product: CSVEDTRKSYEQYF.

This clone has just one count. The chain carries TRBV4-2 and TRBJ1-2; no clear D. Trimming pared 1 base from V and 7 bases from J, leaving 10 bases between. The CDR3 sequence is 13 residues long. Germline lookup yields CDR1 LGHNA and CDR2 YNFKEQ. CDR3 DNA: TGTGCCAGCAGCCAAGGGAACAGAATTGGCTACACCTTC. This translates into CASSQGNRIGYTF.

V usage is TRBV11-2 and J usage is TRBJ1-1, with TRBD1 as a possible D gene (5 bases). Germline V gene sequence: CDR1 SGHAT, CDR2 FQNNGV. This CDR3 spans 12 amino acids. V lost 5 bases and J 7 bases, leaving 11 bases between the germline ends. Here the CDR3 reads CASSPQGYEAFF. The CDR3 DNA follows: TGTGCCAGCAGCCCGCAGGGCTATGAAGCTTTCTTT. Drawing the rest from reference TRBV11-2 and TRBJ1-1, the complete variable domain is EAGVAQSPRYKIIEKRQSVAFWCNPISGHATLYWYQQILGQGPKLLIQFQNNGVVDDSQLPKDRFSAERLKGVDSTLKIQPAKLEDSAVYLCASSPQGYEAFFGQGTRLTVV.

This clone turned up a few times. The rearrangement uses TRBV4-2 and TRBJ2-3; 11 bases are shared with TRBD2. CDR1 is LGHNA, CDR2 YNFKEQ, per germline. The CDR3 has 17 amino acids. Losses at the gene ends were 0 bases for V and 2 bases for J; bases not matched to a gene: 4. Here the CDR3 DNA reads TGTGCCAGCAGCCAAGACTTAGCGGGGGGGCCCACAGATACGCAGTATTTT. Protein: CASSQDLAGGPTDTQYF.

This clone has only a few counts. This rearrangement joins TRBV5-1 to TRBJ2-7; 9 bases fit TRBD2. The CDR3 is made up of 14 amino acids. CDR1 SGHRS and CDR2 YFSETQ come from the germline V gene. The trim removed 4 bases at V and 2 bases at J, leaving 4 bases unmatched. The CDR3 DNA reads TGCGCCAGCAGCCCCGTAGCGGGGGCCTACGAGCAGTACTTC. It encodes CASSPVAGAYEQYF.

This clone was recorded once. The rearrangement links TRBV7-2 to TRBJ1-5; 7 bases are shared with TRBD1. Trimming removed 2 bases from V and 2 bases from J; junction bases left unmatched: 3. The germline V gene encodes CDR1 SGHTA and CDR2 FQGNSA. The CDR3 contains 15 residues. The CDR3 reads CASSLQGGGNQPQHF. CDR3 nucleotide sequence: TGTGCCAGCAGCTTACAAGGGGGCGGCAATCAGCCCCAGCATTTT. The whole variable domain, remainder taken from reference TRBV7-2 and TRBJ1-5, is GAGVSQSPSNKVTEKGKDVELRCDPISGHTALYWYRQSLGQGLEFLIYFQGNSAPDKSGLPSDRFSAERTGGSVSTLTIQRTQQEDSAVYLCASSLQGGGNQPQHFGDGTRLSIL.

This chain connects TRBV19 to TRBJ2-7; the match to TRBD1 covers 7 bases. Looked up from germline, CDR1 is LNHDA and CDR2 is SQIVND (reference sequence). V trimming: 3 bases; J trimming: 2 bases; junction bases outside the gene matches: 4. This CDR3 has 14 residues. The CDR3 nucleotides are TGTGCCAGTAGTATGGGGACAGCAACCTACGAGCAGTACTTC. It translates to CASSMGTATYEQYF.

V usage is TRBV30 and J usage is TRBJ2-7; 10 bases are a match to TRBD1. The J segment lost 4 bases and the V segment lost 5 bases, leaving 5 bases of the junction unmatched. CDR1 is GTSNPN and CDR2 is SVGIG in the germline V gene (reference sequence). The CDR3 extends over 13 amino acids. For the CDR3, the DNA is TGTGCCTGGTTGGGACAGGGGAGGTACGAGCAGTACTTC. It encodes CAWLGQGRYEQYF.

This chain connects TRBV7-9 to TRBJ1-5; TRBD1 matches at 9 bases. The CDR3 spans 15 residues. CDR1 and CDR2 from the germline V gene are SEHNR and FQNEAQ (reference sequence). Trimming at V came to 3 bases and at J to 5 bases, leaving 5 bases not matched to a gene. The DNA of the CDR3 is TGTGCCAGCAGCTTCGGGACAGGGACATATCAGCCCCAGCATTTT. Translating it yields CASSFGTGTYQPQHF.

This clone was observed a single time. The same CDR3 is also encoded by other DNA sequences in this sample. The V call is TRBV2, the J call TRBJ1-2; the D gene is possibly TRBD1 (5 bases). This CDR3 is 14 amino acids long. Germline lookup yields CDR1 SNHLY and CDR2 FYNNEI. Trimming stripped 3 bases from V and 2 bases from J, with 10 bases between. CDR3 nucleotides: TGTGCCAGCAGTGAGTCACAGGCCAACTATGGCTACACCTTC. Its protein is CASSESQANYGYTF.